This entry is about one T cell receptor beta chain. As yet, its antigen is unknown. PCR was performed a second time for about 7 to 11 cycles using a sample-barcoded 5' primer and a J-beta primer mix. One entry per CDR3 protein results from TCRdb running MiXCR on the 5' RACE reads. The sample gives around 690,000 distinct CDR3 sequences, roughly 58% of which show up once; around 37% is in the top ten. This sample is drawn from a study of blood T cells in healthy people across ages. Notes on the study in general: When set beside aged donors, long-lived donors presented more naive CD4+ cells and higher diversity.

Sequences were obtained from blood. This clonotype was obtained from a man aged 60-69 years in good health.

CDR3 protein: CASSLPPQGMGETQYF. CDR3 bases: TGCGCCAGCAGCTTGCCCCCCCAGGGAATGGGGGAGACCCAGTACTTC. The chain uses TRBV5-1 and TRBJ2-5; TRBD1 might be the D (5 bases). Germline V gene sequence: CDR1 SGHRS, CDR2 YFSETQ. The V and J ends lost 1 base and 5 bases respectively, with 18 bases between them. The CDR3 loop spans 16 amino acids.